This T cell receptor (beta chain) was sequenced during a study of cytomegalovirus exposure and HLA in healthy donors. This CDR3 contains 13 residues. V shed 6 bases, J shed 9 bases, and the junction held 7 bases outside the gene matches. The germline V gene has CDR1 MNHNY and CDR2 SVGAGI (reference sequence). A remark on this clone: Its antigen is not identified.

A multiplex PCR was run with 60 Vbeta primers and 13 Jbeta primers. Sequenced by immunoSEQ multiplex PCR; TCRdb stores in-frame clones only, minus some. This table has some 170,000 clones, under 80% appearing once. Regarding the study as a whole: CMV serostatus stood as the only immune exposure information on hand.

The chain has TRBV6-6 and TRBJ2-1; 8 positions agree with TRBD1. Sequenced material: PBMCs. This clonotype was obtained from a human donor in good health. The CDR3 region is CASRATQGGEQFF. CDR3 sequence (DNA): TGTGCCAGCAGGGCTACACAGGGGGGTGAGCAGTTCTTC.